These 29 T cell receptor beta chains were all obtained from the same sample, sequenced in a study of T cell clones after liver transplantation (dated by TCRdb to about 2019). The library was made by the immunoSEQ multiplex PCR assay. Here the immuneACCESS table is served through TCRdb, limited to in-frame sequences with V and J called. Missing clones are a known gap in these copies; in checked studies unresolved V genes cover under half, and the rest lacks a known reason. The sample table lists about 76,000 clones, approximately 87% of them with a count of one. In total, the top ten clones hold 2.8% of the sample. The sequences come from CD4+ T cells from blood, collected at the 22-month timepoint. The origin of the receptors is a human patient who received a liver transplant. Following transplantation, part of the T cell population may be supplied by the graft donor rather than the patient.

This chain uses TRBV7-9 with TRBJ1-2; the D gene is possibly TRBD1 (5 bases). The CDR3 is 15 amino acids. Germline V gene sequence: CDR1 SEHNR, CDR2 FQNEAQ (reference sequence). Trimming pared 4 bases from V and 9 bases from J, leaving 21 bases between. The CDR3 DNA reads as TGTGCCAGCAGCTCTACCATAGCTCCTCAGGGTAGCTACACCTTC. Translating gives CASSSTIAPQGSYTF.

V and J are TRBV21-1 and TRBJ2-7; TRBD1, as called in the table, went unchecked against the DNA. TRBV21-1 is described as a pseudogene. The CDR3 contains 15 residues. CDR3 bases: TGTGCCAGCAGCAAAGTAAAGGGGCACAGCTACGAGCAGTACTTC. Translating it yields CASSKVKGHSYEQYF.

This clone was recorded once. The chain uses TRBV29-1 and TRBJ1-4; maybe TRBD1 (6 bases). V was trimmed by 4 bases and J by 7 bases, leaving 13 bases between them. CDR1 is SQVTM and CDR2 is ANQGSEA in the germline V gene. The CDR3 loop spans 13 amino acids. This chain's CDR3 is CSVGWTVGEKLFF. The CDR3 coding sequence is TGCAGCGTTGGTTGGACAGTCGGTGAAAAACTGTTTTTT.

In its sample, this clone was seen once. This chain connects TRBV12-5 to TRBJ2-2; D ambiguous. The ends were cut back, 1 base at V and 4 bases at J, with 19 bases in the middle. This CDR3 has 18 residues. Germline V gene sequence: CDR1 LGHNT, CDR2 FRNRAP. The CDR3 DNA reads TGTGCTAGTGGTTTGGCAAGGGTAGCTCCTCTCGGCACCGGGGAGCTGTTTTTT. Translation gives CASGLARVAPLGTGELFF. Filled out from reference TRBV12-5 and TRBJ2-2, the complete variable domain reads DARVTQTPRHKVTEMGQEVTMRCQPILGHNTVFWYRQTMMQGLELLAYFRNRAPLDDSGMPKDRFSAEMPDATLATLKIQPSEPRDSAVYFCASGLARVAPLGTGELFFGEGSRLTVL.

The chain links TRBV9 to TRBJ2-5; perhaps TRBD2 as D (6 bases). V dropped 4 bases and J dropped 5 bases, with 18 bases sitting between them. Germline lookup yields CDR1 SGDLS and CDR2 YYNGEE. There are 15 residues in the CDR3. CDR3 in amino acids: CASSPTGGVGETQYF. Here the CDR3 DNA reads TGTGCCAGCAGCCCTACCGGCGGGGTGGGGGAGACCCAGTACTTC.

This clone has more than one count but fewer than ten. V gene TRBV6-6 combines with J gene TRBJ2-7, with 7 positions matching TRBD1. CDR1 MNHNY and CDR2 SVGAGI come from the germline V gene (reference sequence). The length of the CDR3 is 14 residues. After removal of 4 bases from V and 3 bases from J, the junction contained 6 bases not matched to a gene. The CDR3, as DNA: TGTGCCAGCAGTTTTTTACGGGACAGCTACGAGCAGTACTTC. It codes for CASSFLRDSYEQYF.

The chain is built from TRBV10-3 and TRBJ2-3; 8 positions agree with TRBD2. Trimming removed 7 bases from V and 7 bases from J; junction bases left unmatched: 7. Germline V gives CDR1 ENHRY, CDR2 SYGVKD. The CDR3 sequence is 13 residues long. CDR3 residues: CAIIQTSGHTQYF. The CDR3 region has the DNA TGTGCCATCATTCAAACTAGCGGTCATACGCAGTATTTT.

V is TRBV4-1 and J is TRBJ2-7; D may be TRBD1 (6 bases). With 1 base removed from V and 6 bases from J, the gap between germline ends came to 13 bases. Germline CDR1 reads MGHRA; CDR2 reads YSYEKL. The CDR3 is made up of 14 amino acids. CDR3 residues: CASSQVQGKGEQYF. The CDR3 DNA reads TGCGCCAGCAGCCAAGTTCAGGGGAAAGGCGAGCAGTACTTC.

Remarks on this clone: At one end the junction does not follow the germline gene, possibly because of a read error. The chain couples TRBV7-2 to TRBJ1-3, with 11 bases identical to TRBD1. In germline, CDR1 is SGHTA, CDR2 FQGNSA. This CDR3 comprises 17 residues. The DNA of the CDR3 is TGTGCCAGCAGTTTAGAGCGCCCGGGACAGGGGGGTAACACCATATATTTT. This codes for CASSLERPGQGGNTIYF.

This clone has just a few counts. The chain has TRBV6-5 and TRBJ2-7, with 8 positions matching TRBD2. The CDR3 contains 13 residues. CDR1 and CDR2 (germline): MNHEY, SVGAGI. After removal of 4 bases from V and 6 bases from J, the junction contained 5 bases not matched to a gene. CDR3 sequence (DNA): TGTGCCAGCAGTTTATTCAGCGGGAGCGAGCAGTACTTC. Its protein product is CASSLFSGSEQYF.

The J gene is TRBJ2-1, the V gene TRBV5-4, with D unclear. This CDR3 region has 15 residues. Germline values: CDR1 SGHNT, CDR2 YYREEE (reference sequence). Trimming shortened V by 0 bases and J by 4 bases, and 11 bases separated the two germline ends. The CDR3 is CASSLGGRAYNEQFF. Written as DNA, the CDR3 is TGTGCCAGCAGCTTGGGAGGTAGAGCGTACAATGAGCAGTTCTTC.

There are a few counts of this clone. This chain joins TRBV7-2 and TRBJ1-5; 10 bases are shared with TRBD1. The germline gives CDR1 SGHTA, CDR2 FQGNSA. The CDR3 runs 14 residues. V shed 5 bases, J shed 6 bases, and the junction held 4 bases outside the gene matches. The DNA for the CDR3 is TGTGCCAGCAGCGTAGACAGGGGGCGTCAGCCCCAGCATTTT. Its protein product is CASSVDRGRQPQHF.

The CDR3 DNA is TGCAGCGTTGAACGGAGCAGGAACACTGAAGCTTTCTTT. Translated, it gives CSVERSRNTEAFF. This chain joins TRBV29-1 and TRBJ1-1, with D uncertain. The germline gives CDR1 SQVTM, CDR2 ANQGSEA. The CDR3 contains 13 residues. V was shortened by 2 bases and J by 1 base, with 8 bases between the two germline ends.

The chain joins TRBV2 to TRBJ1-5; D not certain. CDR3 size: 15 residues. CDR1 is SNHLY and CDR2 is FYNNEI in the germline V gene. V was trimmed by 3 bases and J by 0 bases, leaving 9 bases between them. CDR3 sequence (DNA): TGTGCCAGCAGTGATGGAGGGTATAGCAATCAGCCCCAGCATTTT. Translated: CASSDGGYSNQPQHF.

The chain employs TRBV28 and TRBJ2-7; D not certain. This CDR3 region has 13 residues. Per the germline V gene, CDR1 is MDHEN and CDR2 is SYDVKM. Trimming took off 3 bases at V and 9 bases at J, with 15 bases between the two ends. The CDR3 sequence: CASSFGRNITQYF. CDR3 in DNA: TGTGCCAGCAGTTTCGGGCGAAACATTACGCAGTACTTC.

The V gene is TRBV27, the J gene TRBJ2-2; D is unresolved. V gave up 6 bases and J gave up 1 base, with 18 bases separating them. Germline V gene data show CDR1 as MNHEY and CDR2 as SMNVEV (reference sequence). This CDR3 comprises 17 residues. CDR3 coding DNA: TGTGCCAGCAGAGAGCTCTGGCCAAAAAAGAACACCGGGGAGCTGTTTTTT. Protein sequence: CASRELWPKKNTGELFF.

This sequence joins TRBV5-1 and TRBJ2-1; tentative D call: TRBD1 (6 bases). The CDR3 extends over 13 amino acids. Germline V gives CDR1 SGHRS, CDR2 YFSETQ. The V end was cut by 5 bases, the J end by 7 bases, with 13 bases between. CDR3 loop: CASSTLQGNEQFF. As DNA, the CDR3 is TGCGCCAGCAGTACCTTACAGGGTAATGAGCAGTTCTTC.

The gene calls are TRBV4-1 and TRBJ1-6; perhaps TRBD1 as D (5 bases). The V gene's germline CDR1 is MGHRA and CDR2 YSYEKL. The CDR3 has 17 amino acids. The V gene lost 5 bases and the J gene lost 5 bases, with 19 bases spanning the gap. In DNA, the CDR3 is TGCGCCAGCAGCTACAACATAGACAGAGGAAATAATTCACCCCTCCACTTT. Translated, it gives CASSYNIDRGNNSPLHF.

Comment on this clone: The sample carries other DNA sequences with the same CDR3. CDR3 sequence: CASSLAGASYEQYF. The CDR3, as DNA: TGCGCCAGCAGCTTGGCAGGGGCCTCCTACGAGCAGTACTTC. The chain is built from TRBV5-1 and TRBJ2-7; weak D call: TRBD1 (6 bases). Germline CDR1 reads SGHRS; CDR2 reads YFSETQ. The CDR3 covers 14 residues. The V end lost 0 bases, the J end lost 0 bases, and 7 bases lay between the germline ends.

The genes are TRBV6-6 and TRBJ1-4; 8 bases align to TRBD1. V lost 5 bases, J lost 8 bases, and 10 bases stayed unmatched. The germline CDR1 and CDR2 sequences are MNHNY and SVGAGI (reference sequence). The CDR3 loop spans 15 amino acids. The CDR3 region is CASSPNRGKKEKLFF. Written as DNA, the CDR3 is TGTGCCAGCAGTCCAAACAGGGGGAAGAAGGAAAAACTGTTTTTT.

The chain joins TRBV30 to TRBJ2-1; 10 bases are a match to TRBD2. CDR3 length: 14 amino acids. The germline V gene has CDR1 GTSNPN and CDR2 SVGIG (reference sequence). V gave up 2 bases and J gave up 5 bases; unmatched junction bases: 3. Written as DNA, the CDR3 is TGTGCCTGGAGTAGCGGGAGGGCAGACAATGAGCAGTTCTTC. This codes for CAWSSGRADNEQFF.

CDR3 sequence reads: CASSFLSGGRGDTQYF. Written as DNA, the CDR3 is TGTGCCAGCAGCTTCCTCAGCGGGGGCCGGGGAGATACGCAGTATTTT. The chain links TRBV7-2 to TRBJ2-3; TRBD2 matches at 8 bases. V trimming: 3 bases; J trimming: 5 bases; junction bases outside the gene matches: 10. CDR1 and CDR2 from the germline V gene are SGHTA and FQGNSA. This CDR3 spans 16 amino acids. Full variable domain (rest looked up from reference TRBV7-2 and TRBJ2-3): GAGVSQSPSNKVTEKGKDVELRCDPISGHTALYWYRQSLGQGLEFLIYFQGNSAPDKSGLPSDRFSAERTGGSVSTLTIQRTQQEDSAVYLCASSFLSGGRGDTQYFGPGTRLTVL.

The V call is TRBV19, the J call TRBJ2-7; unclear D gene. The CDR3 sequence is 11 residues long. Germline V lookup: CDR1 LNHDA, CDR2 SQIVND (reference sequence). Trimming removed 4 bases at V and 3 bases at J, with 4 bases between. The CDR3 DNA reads TGTGCCAGTAGTACGGGCTACGAGCAGTACTTC. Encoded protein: CASSTGYEQYF.

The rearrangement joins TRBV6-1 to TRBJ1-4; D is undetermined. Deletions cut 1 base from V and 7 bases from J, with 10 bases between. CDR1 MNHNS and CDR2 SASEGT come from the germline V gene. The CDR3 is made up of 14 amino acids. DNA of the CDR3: TGTGCCAGCAGTGAAGGGGGAGCGGGTGAAAAACTGTTTTTT. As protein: CASSEGGAGEKLFF.

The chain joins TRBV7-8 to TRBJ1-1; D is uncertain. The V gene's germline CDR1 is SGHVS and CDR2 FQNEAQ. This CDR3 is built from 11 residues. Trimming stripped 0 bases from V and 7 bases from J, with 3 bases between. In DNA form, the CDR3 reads TGTGCCAGCAGCTTAGCCAATGAAGCTTTCTTT. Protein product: CASSLANEAFF.

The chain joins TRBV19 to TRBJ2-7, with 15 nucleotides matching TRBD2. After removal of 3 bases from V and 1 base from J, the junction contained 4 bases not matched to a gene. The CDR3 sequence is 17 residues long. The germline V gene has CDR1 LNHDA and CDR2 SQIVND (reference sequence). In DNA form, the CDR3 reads TGTGCCAGTAGTATCGGGACTAGCGGGGGGCGTTCCTACGAGCAGTACTTC. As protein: CASSIGTSGGRSYEQYF.

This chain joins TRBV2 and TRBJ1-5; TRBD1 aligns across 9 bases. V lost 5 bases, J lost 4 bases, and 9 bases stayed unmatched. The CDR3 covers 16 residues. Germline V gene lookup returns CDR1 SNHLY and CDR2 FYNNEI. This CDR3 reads CASSTTGQGRNQPQHF. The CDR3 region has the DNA TGTGCCAGCAGTACAACGGGACAGGGCAGAAATCAGCCCCAGCATTTT.

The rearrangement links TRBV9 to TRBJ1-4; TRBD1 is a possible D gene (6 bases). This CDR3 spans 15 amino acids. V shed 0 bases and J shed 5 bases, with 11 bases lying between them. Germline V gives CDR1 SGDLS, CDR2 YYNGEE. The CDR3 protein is CASSVAGQGNEKLFF. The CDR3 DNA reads TGTGCCAGCAGCGTAGCGGGGCAGGGGAATGAAAAACTGTTTTTT.

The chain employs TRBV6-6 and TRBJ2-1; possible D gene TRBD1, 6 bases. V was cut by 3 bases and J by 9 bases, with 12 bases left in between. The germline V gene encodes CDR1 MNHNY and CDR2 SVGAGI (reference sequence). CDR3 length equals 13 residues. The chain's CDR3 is CASSYLQGSEQFF. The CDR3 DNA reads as TGTGCCAGCAGTTATCTCCAGGGGAGTGAGCAGTTCTTC.